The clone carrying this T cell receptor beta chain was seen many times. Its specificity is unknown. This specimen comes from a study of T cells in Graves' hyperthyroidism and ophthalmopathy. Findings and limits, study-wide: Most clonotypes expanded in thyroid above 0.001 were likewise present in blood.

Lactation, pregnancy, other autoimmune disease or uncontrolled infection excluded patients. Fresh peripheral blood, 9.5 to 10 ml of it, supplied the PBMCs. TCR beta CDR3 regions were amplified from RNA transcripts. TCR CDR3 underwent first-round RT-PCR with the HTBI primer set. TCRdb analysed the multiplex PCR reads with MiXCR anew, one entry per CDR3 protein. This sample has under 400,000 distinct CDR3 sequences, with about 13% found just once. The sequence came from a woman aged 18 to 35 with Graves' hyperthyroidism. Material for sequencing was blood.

The chain's CDR3 is CASSPRAHTDTQYF. The CDR3 DNA is TGCGCCAGCAGCCCCAGGGCCCACACAGATACGCAGTATTTT. The chain recombines TRBV5-1 with TRBJ2-3; D possibly corresponds to TRBD1 (5 bases). Trimming took 4 bases from V and 2 from J, leaving 11 bases between them. This CDR3 spans 14 amino acids. CDR1 is SGHRS and CDR2 is YFSETQ in the germline V gene.